A selection of T cell receptor beta chains follows, all from one sample in a study of blood T cell repertoires in COVID-19. Data came from immunoSEQ multiplex PCR; TCRdb stores just in-frame clones and leaves some out. The sample includes roughly 230,000 clones, over 70% of them seen just once. The sequencing sample was made of peripheral blood. The source of these receptors is a man aged 35 to 55 with active or convalescent COVID-19. Each CDR3 is given with its conserved first and last residue. Each record gives: clone size, J gene, D gene, V gene, CDR3 DNA, CDR3 protein. The D gene is left open where the match is weak. The size of a clone is reported for some rows only, either as once, few or many, or as a class for expanded clones.

size: .; J: TRBJ2-2; D: .; V: TRBV6-2/TRBV6-3; DNA: TGTGCCAGCAGTAACCCGGGGACCGGGGAGCTGTTTTTT; CDR3: CASSNPGTGELFF
size: few; J: TRBJ2-7; D: TRBD1; V: TRBV4-1; DNA: TGCGCCAGCAGTCAATCCCGGGACAGGGATGCGTACGAGCAGTACTTC; CDR3: CASSQSRDRDAYEQYF
size: few; J: TRBJ1-2; D: .; V: TRBV19; DNA: TGTGCCAGTAGTATACCGCCAGACTATGGCTACACCTTC; CDR3: CASSIPPDYGYTF
size: .; J: TRBJ2-2; D: .; V: TRBV24-1; DNA: TGTGCCACCAGTGATCGCAAGGCAGGGACCGGGGAGCTGTTTTTT; CDR3: CATSDRKAGTGELFF
size: .; J: TRBJ2-2; D: TRBD1; V: TRBV24-1; DNA: TGTGCCACCAGTGAAGCCGGGACAGGGAGAACCGGGGAGCTGTTTTTT; CDR3: CATSEAGTGRTGELFF
size: .; J: TRBJ2-7; D: TRBD2; V: TRBV5-1; DNA: TGCGCCAGCAGCTTGGCGCAGGGAGGGCCCTACGAGCAGTACTTC; CDR3: CASSLAQGGPYEQYF
size: .; J: TRBJ2-5; D: TRBD2; V: TRBV19; DNA: TGTGCCAGTAGTTTCGTCCCGACTAGCGGGAGTGAGACCCAGTACTTC; CDR3: CASSFVPTSGSETQYF
size: .; J: TRBJ2-7; D: TRBD1; V: TRBV19; DNA: TGTGCCAGTAGTACTTGGGACAGCTCCTACGAGCAGTACTTC; CDR3: CASSTWDSSYEQYF
size: .; J: TRBJ1-5; D: .; V: TRBV5-1; DNA: TGCGCCAGCAGCGTTTCCCCAAATCAGCCCCAGCATTTT; CDR3: CASSVSPNQPQHF
size: .; J: TRBJ2-5; D: .; V: TRBV7-9; DNA: TGTGCCAGCAGCCCCCCCCGGGACACAGGGGAGACCCAGTACTTC; CDR3: CASSPPRDTGETQYF
size: .; J: TRBJ1-2; D: .; V: TRBV6-5; DNA: TGTGCCACCACGAACAGGGATTATGGCTACACCTTC; CDR3: CATTNRDYGYTF
size: .; J: TRBJ2-5; D: TRBD1; V: TRBV14; DNA: TGTGCCAGCAACGGACAGGGGCCCGGGGCCCAGTACTTC; CDR3: CASNGQGPGAQYF
size: .; J: TRBJ1-4; D: TRBD1; V: TRBV7-9; DNA: TGTGCCAGCAGCACCAGAACTCTAACTTCAGGGGGCGGGCCGGCTGAAAAACTGTTTTTT; CDR3: CASSTRTLTSGGGPAEKLFF
size: .; J: TRBJ1-1; D: .; V: TRBV11-3; DNA: TGTGCCAGCAGCTTCTTCCCGGGGGTACTGTTCTTT; CDR3: CASSFFPGVLFF
size: .; J: TRBJ1-2; D: TRBD1; V: TRBV7-8; DNA: TGTGCCAGCAGCTTAGAGACAGGGGAGCGCAACTATGGCTACACCTTC; CDR3: CASSLETGERNYGYTF
size: .; J: TRBJ2-5; D: .; V: TRBV28; DNA: TGTGCCAGCAGGGGGCACCAAGAGACCCAGTACTTC; CDR3: CASRGHQETQYF
size: .; J: TRBJ1-2; D: .; V: TRBV24-1; DNA: TGTGCCACCAGTGACCCAGGGAGGAGGGGCTACACCTTC; CDR3: CATSDPGRRGYTF
size: .; J: TRBJ1-1; D: .; V: TRBV6-6; DNA: TGTGCCAGCAAAGCTTCGTTCAGGGACACTGAAGCTTTCTTT; CDR3: CASKASFRDTEAFF
size: .; J: TRBJ2-5; D: .; V: TRBV5-6; DNA: TGTGCCAGCAGCTTGAAGGGAGGAGAGACCCAGTACTTC; CDR3: CASSLKGGETQYF
size: .; J: TRBJ1-1; D: TRBD1; V: TRBV18; DNA: TGTGCCAGCTCACCAATCCTACAGGGGATGAACACTGAAGCTTTCTTT; CDR3: CASSPILQGMNTEAFF
size: .; J: TRBJ1-2; D: .; V: TRBV30; DNA: TGTGCCTGGAGTCCCCCCCAACATAACTATGGCTACACCTTC; CDR3: CAWSPPQHNYGYTF
size: .; J: TRBJ2-5; D: TRBD2; V: TRBV5-6; DNA: TGTGCCAGCAGACTAGCGGCGGATGCGGTGGGAGAGACCCAGTACTTC; CDR3: CASRLAADAVGETQYF
size: .; J: TRBJ2-5; D: .; V: TRBV7-7; DNA: TGTGCTAGCAGCTTAGATGGACTAAGGACCCAGTACTTC; CDR3: CASSLDGLRTQYF
size: .; J: TRBJ1-1; D: .; V: TRBV7-3; DNA: TGTGCCAGCAGTCCTTTCCCCGGGGACACTGAAGCTTTCTTT; CDR3: CASSPFPGDTEAFF
size: .; J: TRBJ1-1; D: .; V: TRBV19; DNA: TGTGCCAGTAGTATGGGCCAGCTTAACACTGAAGCTTTCTTT; CDR3: CASSMGQLNTEAFF
size: .; J: TRBJ2-1; D: TRBD2; V: TRBV4-2; DNA: TGTGCCAGCAGCACCCCACCCACTAGCGGGGCATACAATGAGCAGTTCTTC; CDR3: CASSTPPTSGAYNEQFF
size: .; J: TRBJ2-2; D: .; V: TRBV29-1; DNA: TGCAGCGTTGGTCCCCGCACCGGGGAGCTGTTTTTT; CDR3: CSVGPRTGELFF
size: .; J: TRBJ1-6; D: .; V: TRBV7-6; DNA: TGTGCCAGCGGATTAACGACAGAATCACCCCTCCACTTT; CDR3: CASGLTTESPLHF
size: .; J: TRBJ1-5; D: .; V: TRBV6-5; DNA: TGTGCCAGCAGTTACTCAGAGAACAATCAGCCCCAGCATTTT; CDR3: CASSYSENNQPQHF
size: .; J: TRBJ1-2; D: TRBD1; V: TRBV5-1; DNA: TGCGCCAGCAGCTTGACCGGGACAGGGGGAGCGGGCTACACCTTC; CDR3: CASSLTGTGGAGYTF
size: .; J: TRBJ1-3; D: .; V: TRBV11-2; DNA: TGTGCCAGCAGCTTAGAAGCTCGCCCTGTCACCATATATTTT; CDR3: CASSLEARPVTIYF
size: .; J: TRBJ2-7; D: .; V: TRBV2; DNA: TGTGCCAGCAGTGCAACCGGCAGAGGATCCTACGAGCAGTACTTC; CDR3: CASSATGRGSYEQYF
size: .; J: TRBJ2-7; D: TRBD2; V: TRBV30; DNA: TGTGCCTGGAGAGCCGACTGGGGTAGCGGGAGTTACTACGAGCAGTACTTC; CDR3: CAWRADWGSGSYYEQYF
size: .; J: TRBJ1-1; D: TRBD1; V: TRBV7-9; DNA: TGTGCCAGCAGCTCACAGGGGTCTGAAGCTTTCTTT; CDR3: CASSSQGSEAFF
size: .; J: TRBJ2-2; D: .; V: TRBV5-1; DNA: TGCGCCAGCAGCTTGGGCGCCGAGGCGGCCGGGGAGCTGTTTTTT; CDR3: CASSLGAEAAGELFF
size: .; J: TRBJ1-2; D: .; V: TRBV4-1; DNA: TGCGCCAGCAGCCAACCAGATTTCAATGGCTACACCTTC; CDR3: CASSQPDFNGYTF
size: .; J: TRBJ2-7; D: TRBD1; V: TRBV7-3; DNA: TGTGCCAGCAGCTTTTCCGGGACAGGCGAGCAGTACTTC; CDR3: CASSFSGTGEQYF
size: once; J: TRBJ1-1; D: .; V: TRBV19; DNA: TGTGCCAGTAGTTTTCCCGGTTCCACCGAAGCTTTCTTT; CDR3: CASSFPGSTEAFF
size: once; J: TRBJ1-2; D: .; V: TRBV3-1/TRBV3-2; DNA: TGTGCCAGCAGCCATGGGACAAATGGCTACACCTTC; CDR3: CASSHGTNGYTF
size: .; J: TRBJ2-3; D: TRBD2; V: TRBV10-3; DNA: TGTGCCATCAAAGCGGTTGGAGCGGGAGCTTCCCCAGATACGCAGTATTTT; CDR3: CAIKAVGAGASPDTQYF
size: .; J: TRBJ1-2; D: TRBD1; V: TRBV5-1; DNA: TGCGCCAGCGGCACCGGGACAGACGGCTACACCTTC; CDR3: CASGTGTDGYTF
size: once; J: TRBJ1-2; D: TRBD1; V: TRBV5-4; DNA: TGTGCCAGCAGCCCTGGACAGGCCCCTCCCTATGGCTACACCTTC; CDR3: CASSPGQAPPYGYTF
size: .; J: TRBJ2-5; D: TRBD2; V: TRBV14; DNA: TGTGCCAGCAGCCCAGCCCCCCTAGCGGGTAAAGAGACCCAGTACTTC; CDR3: CASSPAPLAGKETQYF
size: .; J: TRBJ1-4; D: .; V: TRBV2; DNA: TGTGCCAGCAGTGGCGAGAATAATGAAAAACTGTTTTTT; CDR3: CASSGENNEKLFF
size: .; J: TRBJ1-1; D: TRBD1; V: TRBV2; DNA: TGTGCCAGCAGGGGACAGTTGAACACTGAAGCTTTCTTT; CDR3: CASRGQLNTEAFF
size: .; J: TRBJ2-7; D: TRBD2; V: TRBV12-5; DNA: TGTGCTAGTGGTTTGACTGGGACTAGCGGGGGGGCCTACGAGCAGTACTTC; CDR3: CASGLTGTSGGAYEQYF
size: .; J: TRBJ1-3; D: .; V: TRBV30; DNA: TGTGCCTGGAGCAGGGACTTCATTTCTGGAAACACCATATATTTT; CDR3: CAWSRDFISGNTIYF
size: once; J: TRBJ1-1; D: TRBD1; V: TRBV19; DNA: TGTGCCAGTAGTACCTCAGGGGGTATGAACACTGAAGCTTTCTTT; CDR3: CASSTSGGMNTEAFF
size: few; J: TRBJ1-1; D: .; V: TRBV19; DNA: TGTGCCACAACCGACAGAGCGAACACTGAAGCTTTCTTT; CDR3: CATTDRANTEAFF
size: .; J: TRBJ1-4; D: .; V: TRBV20-1; DNA: TGCAGTGCTAGTCCGGGGGGTAATGAAAAACTGTTTTTT; CDR3: CSASPGGNEKLFF